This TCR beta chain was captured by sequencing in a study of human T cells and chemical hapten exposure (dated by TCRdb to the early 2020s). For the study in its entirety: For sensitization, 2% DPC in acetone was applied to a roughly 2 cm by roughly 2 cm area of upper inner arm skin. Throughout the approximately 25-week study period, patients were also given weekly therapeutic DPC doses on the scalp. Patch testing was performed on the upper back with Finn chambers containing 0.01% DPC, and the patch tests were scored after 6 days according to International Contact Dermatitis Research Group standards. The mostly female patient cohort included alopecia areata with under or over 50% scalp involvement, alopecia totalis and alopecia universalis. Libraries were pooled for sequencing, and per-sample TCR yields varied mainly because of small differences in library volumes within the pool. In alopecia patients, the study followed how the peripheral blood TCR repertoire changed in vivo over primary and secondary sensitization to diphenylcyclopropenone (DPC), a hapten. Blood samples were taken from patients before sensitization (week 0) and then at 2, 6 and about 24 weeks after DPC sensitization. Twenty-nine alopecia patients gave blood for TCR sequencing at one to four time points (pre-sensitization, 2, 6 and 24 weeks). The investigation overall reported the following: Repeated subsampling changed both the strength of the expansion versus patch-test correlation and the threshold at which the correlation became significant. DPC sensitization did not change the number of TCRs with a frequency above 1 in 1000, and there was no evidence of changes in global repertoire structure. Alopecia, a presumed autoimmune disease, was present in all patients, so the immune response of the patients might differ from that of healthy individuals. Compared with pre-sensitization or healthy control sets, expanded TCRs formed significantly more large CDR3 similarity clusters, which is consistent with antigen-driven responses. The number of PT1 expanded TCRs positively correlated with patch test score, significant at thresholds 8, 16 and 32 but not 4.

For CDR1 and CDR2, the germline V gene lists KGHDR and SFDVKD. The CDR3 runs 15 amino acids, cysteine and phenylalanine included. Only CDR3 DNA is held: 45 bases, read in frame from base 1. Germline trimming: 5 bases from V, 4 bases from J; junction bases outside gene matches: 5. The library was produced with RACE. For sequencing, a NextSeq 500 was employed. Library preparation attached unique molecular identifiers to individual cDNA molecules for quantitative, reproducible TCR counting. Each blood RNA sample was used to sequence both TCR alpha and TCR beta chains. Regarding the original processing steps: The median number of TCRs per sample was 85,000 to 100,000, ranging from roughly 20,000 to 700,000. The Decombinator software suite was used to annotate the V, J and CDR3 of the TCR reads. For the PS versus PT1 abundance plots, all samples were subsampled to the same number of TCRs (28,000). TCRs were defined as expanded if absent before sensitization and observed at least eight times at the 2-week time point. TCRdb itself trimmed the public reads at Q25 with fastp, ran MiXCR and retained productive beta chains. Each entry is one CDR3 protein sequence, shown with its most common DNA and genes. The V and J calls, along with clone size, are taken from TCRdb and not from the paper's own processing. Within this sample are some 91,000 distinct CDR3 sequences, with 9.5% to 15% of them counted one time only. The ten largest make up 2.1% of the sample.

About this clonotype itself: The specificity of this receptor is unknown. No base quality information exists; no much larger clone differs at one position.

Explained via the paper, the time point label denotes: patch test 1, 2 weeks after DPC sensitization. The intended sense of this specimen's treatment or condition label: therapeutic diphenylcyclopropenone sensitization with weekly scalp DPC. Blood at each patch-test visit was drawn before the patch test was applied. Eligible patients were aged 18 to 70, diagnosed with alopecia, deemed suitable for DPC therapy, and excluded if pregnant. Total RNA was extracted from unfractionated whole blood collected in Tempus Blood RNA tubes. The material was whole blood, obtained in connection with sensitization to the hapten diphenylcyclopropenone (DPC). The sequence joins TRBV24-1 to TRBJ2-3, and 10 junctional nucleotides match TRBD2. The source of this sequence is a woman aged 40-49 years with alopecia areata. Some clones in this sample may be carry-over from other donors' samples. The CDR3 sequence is CATSALAGEADTQYF. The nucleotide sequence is TGTGCCACCAGTGCCCTAGCGGGAGAGGCAGATACGCAGTATTTT.